These 16 T cell receptor beta chains came from one sample sequenced in a study of response to subunit inactivated influenza vaccine. In TCRdb, the RT-PCR reads were re-called with MiXCR into one record per CDR3 protein. Among around 480,000 distinct CDR3 sequences listed, 16% were seen once. Sequencing was performed on CD4+ T cells sorted from PBMCs, taken 23 months after vaccination. These receptors were obtained from a man in his fifties or sixties who received an inactivated influenza vaccine.

This clonotype was counted between two and nine times. The genes are TRBV28 and TRBJ1-1; D is unclear. Germline V CDR1 and CDR2: MDHEN, SYDVKM. V was trimmed by 7 bases and J by 7 bases, leaving 19 bases between them. The CDR3 loop spans 14 amino acids. The CDR3 spells CASTLAGRTREAFF. CDR3 DNA: TGTGCCAGCACCCTAGCAGGCAGGACTCGTGAAGCTTTCTTT.

Only a few counts were recorded for this clonotype. CDR3 loop: CASSHPTVLDSPLHF. DNA for the CDR3: TGCGCCAGCAGCCACCCCACGGTCCTGGATTCACCCCTCCACTTT. V usage is TRBV5-1 and J usage is TRBJ1-6; D call uncertain. The V gene lost 4 bases and the J gene lost 8 bases, with 16 bases spanning the gap. Per germline, CDR1 SGHRS and CDR2 YFSETQ. The CDR3 runs to 15 residues.

This chain's CDR3 is CASTNSGGQLGEQYF. In DNA, the CDR3 is TGTGCCAGCACCAATAGCGGGGGACAACTCGGGGAGCAGTACTTC. The rearrangement uses TRBV28 and TRBJ2-7; TRBD2 matches 9 bases. Trimming took 7 bases from V and 7 from J; bases not matched to a gene: 14. This CDR3 is built from 15 residues. Germline-derived CDR1 and CDR2 are MDHEN and SYDVKM.

This clonotype was seen more than once but under ten times. The chain combines TRBV14 with TRBJ1-5, with 9 bases aligning to TRBD1. The germline gives CDR1 SGHDN, CDR2 FVKESK. This CDR3 is 15 amino acids long. J gave up 7 bases and V 0 bases, and 4 bases lay outside the gene matches. Written as DNA, the CDR3 is TGTGCCAGCAGCCAAGACCCAGACAGGGGGCAGCCCCAGCATTTT. Protein: CASSQDPDRGQPQHF.

The V call is TRBV6-5, the J call TRBJ2-3; the match to TRBD1 covers 9 bases. The V gene's germline CDR1 is MNHEY and CDR2 SVGAGI. The CDR3 runs 15 residues. J lost 1 base, V lost 2 bases, and 1 base had no gene match. The chain's CDR3 is CASSYRTGGTDTQYF. The DNA for the CDR3 is TGTGCCAGCAGTTACCGGACAGGGGGCACAGATACGCAGTATTTT.

The chain carries TRBV5-1 and TRBJ2-1, with 8 bases lining up with TRBD2. There are 18 residues in the CDR3. J gave up 5 bases and V 4 bases, and 17 bases lay outside the gene matches. Germline V CDR1 and CDR2: SGHRS, YFSETQ. The CDR3 here is CASSTGLAPRPPDNEQFF. The CDR3, as DNA: TGCGCCAGCAGCACCGGACTAGCTCCCCGGCCACCGGACAATGAGCAGTTCTTC.

This sequence joins TRBV6-1 and TRBJ1-2; possible D gene TRBD1, 5 bases. Trimming removed 7 bases at V and 7 bases at J, with 19 bases between. This CDR3 has 14 amino acids. Looked up from germline, CDR1 is MNHNS and CDR2 is SASEGT. The CDR3 protein is CASMSWGAEGGYTF. CDR3 DNA sequence: TGTGCCAGCATGAGCTGGGGCGCCGAAGGTGGCTACACCTTC.

V is TRBV5-1 and J is TRBJ2-6; 7 positions match TRBD1. Germline CDR1 SGHRS, CDR2 YFSETQ. The CDR3 has 16 residues. Trimming removed 0 bases from V and 2 bases from J; junction bases left unmatched: 2. CDR3 coding DNA: TGCGCCAGCAGCTTGGCCCAGGGGGCTGGGGCCAACGTCCTGACTTTC. Amino acid sequence: CASSLAQGAGANVLTF. Looking up the rest from reference TRBV5-1 and TRBJ2-6 gives the full variable domain: KAGVTQTPRYLIKTRGQQVTLSCSPISGHRSVSWYQQTPGQGLQFLFEYFSETQRNKGNFPGRFSGRQFSNSRSEMNVSTLELGDSALYLCASSLAQGAGANVLTFGAGSRLTVL.

This clonotype was picked up many times. The chain has TRBV9 and TRBJ2-1, with D possibly being TRBD1 or TRBD2 (6 bases each). The CDR3 contains 15 residues. CDR1 and CDR2 from the germline V gene are SGDLS and YYNGEE. Trimming pared 2 bases from V and 5 bases from J, leaving 14 bases between. The CDR3 DNA is TGTGCCAGCAGCGTTTTTGGGGGCGGGGACAATGAGCAGTTCTTC. Translating it yields CASSVFGGGDNEQFF.

This clonotype was detected only a few times. The rearrangement joins TRBV29-1 to TRBJ1-1; 9 bases map to TRBD1. Germline V gives CDR1 SQVTM, CDR2 ANQGSEA. This CDR3 region has 11 residues. The trim removed 5 bases at V and 11 bases at J, leaving 6 bases unmatched. CDR3 sequence reads: CSVSQGASAFF. The DNA for the CDR3 is TGCAGCGTTTCACAGGGGGCATCGGCTTTCTTT.

V gene TRBV6-2 or TRBV6-3 combines with J gene TRBJ1-5, with 8 positions matching TRBD1. Germline V gene data show CDR1 as MNHEY and CDR2 as SVGEGT. This CDR3 has 17 amino acids. The V and J ends lost 2 bases and 7 bases, in that order; junction bases with no gene match: 13. CDR3 sequence: CASSYTGGGGNGQPQHF. CDR3 DNA: TGTGCCAGCAGTTACACAGGGGGAGGGGGAAATGGCCAGCCCCAGCATTTT.

The rearrangement links TRBV6-4 to TRBJ2-3, with 8 nucleotides matching TRBD2. The germline V gene has CDR1 MRHNA and CDR2 SNTAGT. The ends lost 5 bases at V and 3 bases at J; junction bases unmatched: 7. This CDR3 comprises 15 residues. The CDR3 loop reads CASSPGLAKTDTQYF. CDR3 sequence (DNA): TGTGCCAGCAGTCCAGGACTAGCTAAAACAGATACGCAGTATTTT.

The V gene is TRBV29-1, the J gene TRBJ2-1, with 10 nucleotides matching TRBD2. This CDR3 has 14 amino acids. The V gene's germline CDR1 is SQVTM and CDR2 ANQGSEA. The ends lost 2 bases at V and 9 bases at J; junction bases unmatched: 7. This CDR3 is CSVETSGVAGEQFF. The DNA of the CDR3 is TGCAGCGTTGAAACTAGCGGGGTGGCCGGTGAGCAGTTCTTC.

As DNA, the CDR3 is TGCGCCAGCAGCCAAGATCGAAGGGCTCTAGAAGCTTTCTTT. Amino acids: CASSQDRRALEAFF. The V and J genes are TRBV4-3 and TRBJ1-1; no definite D call. V was trimmed by 0 bases and J by 8 bases, leaving 13 bases between them. Per germline, CDR1 LGHNA and CDR2 YSLEER. CDR3 length: 14 amino acids.

This clonotype was observed a few times. V usage is TRBV19 and J usage is TRBJ2-1; 9 nucleotides line up with TRBD2. Germline loops: CDR1 LNHDA, CDR2 SQIVND (reference sequence). V lost 7 bases, J lost 4 bases, and 8 bases stayed unmatched. CDR3 size: 15 residues. The CDR3 sequence: CASTQAGGPYNEQFF. The CDR3 nucleotides read TGTGCCAGTACCCAAGCGGGAGGTCCTTACAATGAGCAGTTCTTC.

This clonotype was recorded a few times. The chain joins TRBV4-1 to TRBJ1-4; a weak D match, TRBD1 (5 bases). CDR1 and CDR2 from the germline V gene are MGHRA and YSYEKL. V lost 4 bases, J lost 3 bases, and 12 bases lay in between. The CDR3 has 15 residues. The CDR3 nucleotides read TGCGCCAGCAGCCCCCCGACAGCAGCTAATGAAAAACTGTTTTTT. This encodes CASSPPTAANEKLFF.